The next 27 T cell receptor beta chains were all read from a single sample in a study of blood T cell repertoires in COVID-19 (dated by TCRdb to 2020 to 2021). The library was produced with the immunoSEQ multiplex PCR assay. In its TCRdb copy, this immuneACCESS table keeps in-frame sequences only and misses some clones. Where compared with another copy, unresolved V genes explain less than half of these, and the others have no known cause. This sample comprises approximately 70,000 clones, approximately 92% of them detected only once. The ten largest make up roughly 14% of the sample. The sample comprised peripheral blood. The receptors were gathered from a human donor with active COVID-19. The donor label of this sample is uncertain.

The CDR3 DNA reads TGTGCCAGCAGTTCCCCGGGGACAGGGACCTATGGCTACACCTTC. The encoded protein is CASSSPGTGTYGYTF. The chain employs TRBV28 and TRBJ1-2; 9 nucleotides align to TRBD1. The CDR3 consists of 15 residues. Trimming at V came to 4 bases and at J to 4 bases, leaving 7 bases not matched to a gene. Germline CDR1 is MDHEN and CDR2 is SYDVKM.

This clone was observed a single time. The rearrangement links TRBV27 to TRBJ2-7, with no clear D. CDR1 MNHEY and CDR2 SMNVEV come from the germline V gene (reference sequence). The CDR3 consists of 15 residues. V was clipped by 1 base and J by 4 bases, with 14 bases between them. CDR3 amino acids: CASSLLLSPEYEQYF. As DNA, the CDR3 is TGTGCCAGCAGTTTATTACTATCGCCTGAGTACGAGCAGTACTTC.

The V and J genes are TRBV7-2 and TRBJ2-7; TRBD2 agrees at 12 bases. CDR3 length equals 15 residues. Trimming cost V 6 bases and J 0 bases; bases outside gene matches: 3. The V gene's germline CDR1 is SGHTA and CDR2 FQGNSA. The DNA of the CDR3 is TGTGCCAGCAGACTGGGACTAGCGGGCTCCTACGAGCAGTACTTC. Amino acid sequence: CASRLGLAGSYEQYF.

DNA of the CDR3: TGTGCCAGCTCACCTGTCCTAGCGGGAGGGGGTGAAGATACGCAGTATTTT. Translated, it gives CASSPVLAGGGEDTQYF. The chain combines TRBV18 with TRBJ2-3; 12 nucleotides agree with TRBD2. The CDR3 contains 17 residues. The V gene's germline CDR1 is KGHSH and CDR2 LQKENI. V was pared by 3 bases and J by 5 bases, with 9 bases of the junction left unmatched.

The gene calls are TRBV9 and TRBJ2-7; D not resolved. The CDR3 consists of 14 residues. V lost 0 bases, J lost 6 bases, and 13 bases lay in between. Germline V gives CDR1 SGDLS, CDR2 YYNGEE. The CDR3 DNA is TGTGCCAGCAGCGTAGAACTAAGTACCGTCGAGCAGTACTTC. Translated: CASSVELSTVEQYF.

The rearrangement joins TRBV7-9 to TRBJ2-7; 13 nucleotides line up with TRBD2. The CDR3 contains 17 residues. V lost 5 bases, J lost 0 bases, and 7 bases stayed unmatched. Germline CDR1 and CDR2: SEHNR and FQNEAQ (reference sequence). Here the CDR3 reads CASSPPTSGRDSYEQYF. The CDR3 coding sequence is TGTGCCAGCAGCCCTCCCACTAGCGGGAGGGACTCCTACGAGCAGTACTTC.

This clone has just a few counts. The genes are TRBV9 and TRBJ2-3; 10 bases fit TRBD1. With 3 bases clipped from V and 1 base from J, the junction kept 2 bases outside the gene matches. The V gene's germline CDR1 is SGDLS and CDR2 YYNGEE. CDR3 length equals 15 residues. CDR3 DNA sequence: TGTGCCAGCAGCGAGGGACAGGGGCGCACAGATACGCAGTATTTT. Amino acid sequence: CASSEGQGRTDTQYF.

The J gene is TRBJ2-1, the V gene TRBV7-2; D is possibly TRBD1 (6 bases). From germline, CDR1 is SGHTA and CDR2 FQGNSA. The CDR3 is 14 amino acids. The V gene lost 0 bases and the J gene lost 8 bases, with 11 bases spanning the gap. CDR3 loop: CASSLAAGVHEQFF. CDR3 DNA sequence: TGTGCCAGCAGCTTAGCGGCAGGGGTGCATGAGCAGTTCTTC.

This chain uses TRBV7-2 with TRBJ2-1; TRBD2 aligns across 10 bases. In germline, CDR1 is SGHTA, CDR2 FQGNSA. The V gene end was trimmed by 3 bases and the J gene end by 7 bases; junction bases not matched to a gene: 6. The length of the CDR3 is 15 residues. CDR3 residues: CASSFATSGKNEQFF. The CDR3 DNA sequence: TGTGCCAGCAGCTTTGCCACTAGCGGGAAGAATGAGCAGTTCTTC.

Here the CDR3 DNA reads TGTGCCAGCAGCGCCTCCGGGACAAGCAATCAGCCCCAGCATTTT. This translates into CASSASGTSNQPQHF. The chain recombines TRBV11-2 with TRBJ1-5, with TRBD1 as a possible D gene (6 bases). Per germline, CDR1 SGHAT and CDR2 FQNNGV. With 5 bases removed from V and 1 base from J, the gap between germline ends came to 12 bases. CDR3 length: 15 residues.

V usage is TRBV6-5 and J usage is TRBJ2-7, with TRBD2 matching 7 bases. Germline CDR1 and CDR2: MNHEY and SVGAGI. J lost 4 bases, V lost 2 bases, and 2 bases had no gene match. The CDR3 is 13 residues long. In DNA, the CDR3 is TGTGCCAGCAGTTACGGGGAGGGGTACGAGCAGTACTTC. Translated, it gives CASSYGEGYEQYF.

The genes are TRBV19 and TRBJ2-6; a possible D gene is TRBD1 (5 bases). CDR3 length equals 14 residues. V was pared by 10 bases and J by 0 bases, with 10 bases between. Germline values: CDR1 LNHDA, CDR2 SQIVND (reference sequence). The CDR3 spells CATHDSSGANVLTF. CDR3 nucleotides: TGTGCCACCCACGACAGCTCTGGGGCCAACGTCCTGACTTTC. The full variable domain, with the rest looked up from reference TRBV19 and TRBJ2-6, is DGGITQSPKYLFRKEGQNVTLSCEQNLNHDAMYWYRQDPGQGLRLIYYSQIVNDFQKGDIAEGYSVSREKKESFPLTVTSAQKNPTAFYLCATHDSSGANVLTFGAGSRLTVL.

This sequence joins TRBV2 and TRBJ2-1; 7 bases line up with TRBD2. Trimming removed 7 bases from V and 7 bases from J; junction bases left unmatched: 13. This CDR3 has 15 amino acids. Germline V gene sequence: CDR1 SNHLY, CDR2 FYNNEI. DNA of the CDR3: TGTGCCAGCAAACGACGGGAGGCCTCTGGAAATGAGCAGTTCTTC. Translating it yields CASKRREASGNEQFF.

This chain connects TRBV10-1 to TRBJ2-2, with D possibly matching TRBD1 (7 bases). This CDR3 has 16 amino acids. Per germline, CDR1 WNHNN and CDR2 SYGVQD (reference sequence). V gave up 6 bases and J gave up 3 bases, with 17 bases separating them. CDR3 residues: CASSGGQKGDTGELFF. CDR3 nucleotide sequence: TGCGCCAGCAGCGGGGGACAGAAGGGCGACACCGGGGAGCTGTTTTTT.

This chain links TRBV3-1 (or the pseudogene TRBV3-2) with TRBJ1-6; 8 positions match TRBD1. The J segment lost 8 bases and the V segment lost 1 base, leaving 7 bases of the junction unmatched. The CDR3 covers 16 residues. Germline CDR1 reads LGHDT; CDR2 reads YNNKEL (reference sequence). The CDR3 DNA follows: TGTGCCAGCAGCCAAGCTCCACAGGGGGGCTATTCACCCCTCCACTTT. Its protein is CASSQAPQGGYSPLHF.

CDR3 nucleotide sequence: TGTGCCAGCAGCAAAGCCCCGGCGGGAACCTACGAGCAGTACTTC. Encoded protein: CASSKAPAGTYEQYF. The chain links TRBV21-1 to TRBJ2-7; the table names TRBD2, a call not compared with the DNA. TRBV21-1 is an annotated pseudogene. CDR3 length equals 15 residues.

The rearrangement joins TRBV7-9 to TRBJ2-5, with D possibly being TRBD2 (7 bases). V was pared by 2 bases and J by 5 bases, with 12 bases between. There are 14 residues in the CDR3. Germline CDR1 reads SEHNR; CDR2 reads FQNEAQ (reference sequence). CDR3 sequence (DNA): TGTGCCAGCAGCTTAACGGGGGGCCGGGAGACCCAGTACTTC. Translated: CASSLTGGRETQYF.

A single count supports this clone. The V and J genes are TRBV5-5 and TRBJ1-1; 11 bases align to TRBD1. V dropped 3 bases and J dropped 10; count of bases not matched to a gene: 8. The CDR3 has 14 residues. In germline, CDR1 is SGHKS, CDR2 YYEKEE (reference sequence). The chain's CDR3 is CASSWTGTGGSAFF. The CDR3 region has the DNA TGTGCCAGCAGCTGGACCGGGACAGGGGGTTCAGCTTTCTTT.

The V gene is TRBV9, the J gene TRBJ2-1, with a weak D call TRBD1 (5 bases). Germline V gives CDR1 SGDLS, CDR2 YYNGEE. The CDR3 spans 12 residues. V was clipped by 3 bases and J by 10 bases, with 11 bases between them. In nucleotides, the CDR3 is TGTGCCAGCAGCGGTTCTTGGGGCGAGCAGTTCTTC. This gives the protein CASSGSWGEQFF. The full variable domain, completed using reference TRBV9 and TRBJ2-1, is DSGVTQTPKHLITATGQRVTLRCSPRSGDLSVYWYQQSLDQGLQFLIQYYNGEERAKGNILERFSAQQFPDLHSELNLSSLELGDSALYFCASSGSWGEQFFGPGTRLTVL.

V gene TRBV6-6 combines with J gene TRBJ1-3; D is perhaps TRBD1 (5 bases). The CDR3 length is 15 residues. V dropped 6 bases and J dropped 1 base, with 13 bases sitting between them. Germline V gene sequence: CDR1 MNHNY, CDR2 SVGAGI (reference sequence). As DNA, the CDR3 is TGTGCCAGCAGCCCCGACAGTGGATCTGGAAACACCATATATTTT. This gives the protein CASSPDSGSGNTIYF.

The chain couples TRBV29-1 to TRBJ2-3, with 10 bases fitting TRBD2. The length of the CDR3 is 13 residues. The germline V gene has CDR1 SQVTM and CDR2 ANQGSEA. CDR3 sequence (DNA): TGCAGGGGGCGTAGCGGGAGGCCAGATACGCAGTATTTT. It encodes CRGRSGRPDTQYF.

This clone has only one observation. The V call is TRBV7-9, the J call TRBJ2-3, with a weak D call TRBD2 (6 bases). The V gene's germline CDR1 is SEHNR and CDR2 FQNEAQ (reference sequence). The CDR3 extends over 15 amino acids. Trimming left V 1 base short and J 2 bases short, with 10 bases between. CDR3 sequence reads: CASSLVAGHTDTQYF. The CDR3 bases are TGTGCCAGCAGCTTAGTGGCGGGGCACACAGATACGCAGTATTTT.

The rearrangement uses TRBV2 and TRBJ1-3; D gene ambiguous. V lost 3 bases to trimming and J lost 0 bases, with 6 bases between them. CDR3 length: 14 amino acids. Germline assignment: CDR1 SNHLY and CDR2 FYNNEI. The CDR3 sequence is CASSESSSGNTIYF. Here the CDR3 DNA reads TGTGCCAGCAGTGAGTCCAGCTCTGGAAACACCATATATTTT.

This chain uses TRBV10-3 with TRBJ2-7; D unclear. Trimming left V 3 bases short and J 1 base short, with 4 bases between. Germline V gives CDR1 ENHRY, CDR2 SYGVKD. The CDR3 is 12 residues long. CDR3 nucleotides: TGTGCCATCAGTGACAGATCCTACGAGCAGTACTTC. It specifies CAISDRSYEQYF.

The rearrangement uses TRBV3-1 (or the pseudogene TRBV3-2) and TRBJ1-1; weak D call: TRBD1 (6 bases). Germline V gives CDR1 LGHDT, CDR2 YNNKEL (reference sequence). The CDR3 runs 17 residues. Trimming shortened V by 4 bases and J by 2 bases, and 20 bases separated the two germline ends. The CDR3 nucleotides read TGTGCCAGCAGCCCCTTGGGAGGGGGGGAGATCAACACTGAAGCTTTCTTT. Its protein is CASSPLGGGEINTEAFF.

This clone appeared a single time. The V and J genes are TRBV18 and TRBJ1-2; TRBD1 matches 8 bases. Germline CDR1 is KGHSH and CDR2 is LQKENI. CDR3 size: 13 residues. The junction had 5 bases not matched to a gene; V was cut back by 3 bases and J by 8 bases. CDR3 in DNA: TGTGCCAGCTCACCCCAGACAGGGGAGGGCTACACCTTC. It encodes CASSPQTGEGYTF.

The chain links TRBV5-1 to TRBJ2-7; D perhaps matches TRBD1 (6 bases). V lost 4 bases and J 0 bases, leaving 11 bases between the germline ends. Germline loops: CDR1 SGHRS, CDR2 YFSETQ. The CDR3 length is 14 residues. The CDR3 sequence is CASSRPDSSYEQYF. CDR3 DNA sequence: TGCGCCAGCAGCCGACCGGACAGCTCCTACGAGCAGTACTTC.